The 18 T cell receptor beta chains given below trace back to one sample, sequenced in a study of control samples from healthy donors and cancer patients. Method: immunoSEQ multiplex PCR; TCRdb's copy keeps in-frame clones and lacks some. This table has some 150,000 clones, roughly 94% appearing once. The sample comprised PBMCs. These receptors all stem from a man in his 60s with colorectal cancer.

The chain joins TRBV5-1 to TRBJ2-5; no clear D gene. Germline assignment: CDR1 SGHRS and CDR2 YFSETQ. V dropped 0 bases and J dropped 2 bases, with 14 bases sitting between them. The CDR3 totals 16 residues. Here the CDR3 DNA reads TGCGCCAGCAGCTTGGCCATAGGGAAGACACAAGAGACCCAGTACTTC. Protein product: CASSLAIGKTQETQYF.

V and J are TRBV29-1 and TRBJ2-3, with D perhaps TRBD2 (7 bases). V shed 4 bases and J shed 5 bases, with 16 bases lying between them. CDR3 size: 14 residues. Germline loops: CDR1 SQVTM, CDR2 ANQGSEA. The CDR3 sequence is CSVVGGAEKDTQYF. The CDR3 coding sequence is TGCAGCGTTGTAGGGGGGGCAGAGAAAGATACGCAGTATTTT.

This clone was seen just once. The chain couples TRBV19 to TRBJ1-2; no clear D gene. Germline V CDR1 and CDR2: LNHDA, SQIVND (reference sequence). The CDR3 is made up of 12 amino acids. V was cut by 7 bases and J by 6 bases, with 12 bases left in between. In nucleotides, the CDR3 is TGTGCCAGTATGGGCGCGGGTAATGGCTACACCTTC. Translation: CASMGAGNGYTF.

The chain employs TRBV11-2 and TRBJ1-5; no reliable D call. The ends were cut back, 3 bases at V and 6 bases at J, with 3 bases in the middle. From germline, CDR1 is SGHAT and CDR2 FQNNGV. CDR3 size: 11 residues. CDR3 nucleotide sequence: TGTGCCAGCAGCTTTGGTCAGCCCCAGCATTTT. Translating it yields CASSFGQPQHF.

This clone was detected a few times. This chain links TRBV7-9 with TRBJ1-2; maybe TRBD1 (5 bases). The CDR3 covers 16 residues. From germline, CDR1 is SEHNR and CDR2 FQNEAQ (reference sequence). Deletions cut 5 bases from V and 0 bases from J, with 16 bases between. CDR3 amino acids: CASSPLRGVPNYGYTF. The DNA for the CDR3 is TGTGCCAGCAGCCCTTTACGGGGGGTTCCTAACTATGGCTACACCTTC.

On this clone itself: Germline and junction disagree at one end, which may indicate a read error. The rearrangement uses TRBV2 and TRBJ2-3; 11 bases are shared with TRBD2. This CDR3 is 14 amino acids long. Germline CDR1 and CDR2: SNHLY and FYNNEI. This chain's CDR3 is CASSERASGGPARF. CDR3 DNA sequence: TGTGCCAGCAGTGAACGGGCTAGCGGGGGGCCTGCTCGCTTT.

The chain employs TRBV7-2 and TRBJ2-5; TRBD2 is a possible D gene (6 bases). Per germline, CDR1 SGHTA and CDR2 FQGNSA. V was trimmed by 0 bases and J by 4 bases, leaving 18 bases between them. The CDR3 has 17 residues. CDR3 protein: CASSLALTSWRGETQYF. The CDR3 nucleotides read TGTGCCAGCAGCTTAGCGCTTACTAGCTGGAGGGGAGAGACCCAGTACTTC.

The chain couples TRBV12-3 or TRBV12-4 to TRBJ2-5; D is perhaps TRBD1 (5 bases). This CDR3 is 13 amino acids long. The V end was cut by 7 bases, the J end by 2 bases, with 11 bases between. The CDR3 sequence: CASTRQHQETQYF. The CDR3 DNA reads TGTGCCAGCACCCGACAGCATCAAGAGACCCAGTACTTC.

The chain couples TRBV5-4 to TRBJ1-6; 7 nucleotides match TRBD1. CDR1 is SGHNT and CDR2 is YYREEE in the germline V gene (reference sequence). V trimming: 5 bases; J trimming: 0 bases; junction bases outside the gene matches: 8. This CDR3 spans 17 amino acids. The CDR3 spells CASRQGQPSSYNSPLHF. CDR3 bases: TGTGCCAGCAGGCAGGGACAGCCGAGCTCCTATAATTCACCCCTCCACTTT.

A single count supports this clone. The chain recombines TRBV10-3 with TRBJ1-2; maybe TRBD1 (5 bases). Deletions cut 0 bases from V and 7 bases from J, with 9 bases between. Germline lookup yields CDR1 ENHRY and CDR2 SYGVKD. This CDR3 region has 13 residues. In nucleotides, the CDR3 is TGTGCCATCAGTGAGTCCGGGGGATCTGGCTACACCTTC. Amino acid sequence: CAISESGGSGYTF.

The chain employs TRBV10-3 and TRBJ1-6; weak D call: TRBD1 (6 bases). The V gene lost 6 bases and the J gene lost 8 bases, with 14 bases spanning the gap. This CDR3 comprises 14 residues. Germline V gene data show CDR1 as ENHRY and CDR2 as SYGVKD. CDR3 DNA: TGTGCCATCAGCGTCGGGACAAGGGATTCACCCCTCCACTTT. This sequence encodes CAISVGTRDSPLHF.

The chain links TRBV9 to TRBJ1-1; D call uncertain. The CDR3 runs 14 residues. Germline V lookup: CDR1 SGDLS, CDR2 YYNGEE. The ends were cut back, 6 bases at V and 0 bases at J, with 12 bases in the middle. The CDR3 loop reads CASNRAGLNTEAFF. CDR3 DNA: TGTGCCAGCAACCGCGCAGGATTGAACACTGAAGCTTTCTTT.

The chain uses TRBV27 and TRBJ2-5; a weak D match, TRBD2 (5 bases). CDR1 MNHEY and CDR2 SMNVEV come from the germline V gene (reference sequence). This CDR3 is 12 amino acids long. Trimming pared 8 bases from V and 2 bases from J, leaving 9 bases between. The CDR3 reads CASSRDQETQYF. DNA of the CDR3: TGTGCCAGCTCTCGGGATCAAGAGACCCAGTACTTC.

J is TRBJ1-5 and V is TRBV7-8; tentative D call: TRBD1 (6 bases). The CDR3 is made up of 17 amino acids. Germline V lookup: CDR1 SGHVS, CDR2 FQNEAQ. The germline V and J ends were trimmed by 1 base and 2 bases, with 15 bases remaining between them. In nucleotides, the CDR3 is TGTGCCAGCAGCTTAGAGGGGGGTCCAGGGCGCAATCAGCCCCAGCATTTT. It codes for CASSLEGGPGRNQPQHF.

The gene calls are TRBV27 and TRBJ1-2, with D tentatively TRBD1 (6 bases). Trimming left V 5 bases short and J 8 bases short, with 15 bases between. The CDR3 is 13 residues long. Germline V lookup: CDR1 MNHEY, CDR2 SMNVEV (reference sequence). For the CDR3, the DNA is TGTGCCAGCAGTCCGGGGGGGGCCAACGGCTACACCTTC. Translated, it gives CASSPGGANGYTF.

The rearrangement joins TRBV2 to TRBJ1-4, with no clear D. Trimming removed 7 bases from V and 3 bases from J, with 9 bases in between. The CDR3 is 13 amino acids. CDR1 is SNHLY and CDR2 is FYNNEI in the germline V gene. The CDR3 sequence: CASKGSPNEKLFF. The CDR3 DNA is TGTGCCAGCAAAGGTTCCCCTAATGAAAAACTGTTTTTT.

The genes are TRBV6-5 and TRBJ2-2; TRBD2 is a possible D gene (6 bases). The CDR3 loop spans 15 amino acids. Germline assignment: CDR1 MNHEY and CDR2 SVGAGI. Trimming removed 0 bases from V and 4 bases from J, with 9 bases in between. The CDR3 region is CASSYSGTSTGELFF. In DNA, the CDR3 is TGTGCCAGCAGTTACTCGGGGACTTCCACCGGGGAGCTGTTTTTT.

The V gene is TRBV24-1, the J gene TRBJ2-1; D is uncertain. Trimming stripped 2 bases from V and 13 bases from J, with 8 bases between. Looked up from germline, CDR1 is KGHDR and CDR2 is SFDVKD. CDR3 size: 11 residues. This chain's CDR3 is CATSDWRGQFF. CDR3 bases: TGTGCCACCAGTGATTGGAGAGGACAGTTCTTC.